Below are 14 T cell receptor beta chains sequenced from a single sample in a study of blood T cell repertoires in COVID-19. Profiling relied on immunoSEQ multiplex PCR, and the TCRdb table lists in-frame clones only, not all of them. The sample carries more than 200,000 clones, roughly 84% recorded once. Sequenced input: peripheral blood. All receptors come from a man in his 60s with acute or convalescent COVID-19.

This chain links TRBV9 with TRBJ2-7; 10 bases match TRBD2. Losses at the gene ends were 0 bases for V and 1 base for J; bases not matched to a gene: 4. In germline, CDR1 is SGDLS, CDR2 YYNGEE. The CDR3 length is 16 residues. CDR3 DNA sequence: TGTGCCAGCAGCGTAGGAAGCGGGGGGGGTTCCTACGAGCAGTACTTC. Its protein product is CASSVGSGGGSYEQYF.

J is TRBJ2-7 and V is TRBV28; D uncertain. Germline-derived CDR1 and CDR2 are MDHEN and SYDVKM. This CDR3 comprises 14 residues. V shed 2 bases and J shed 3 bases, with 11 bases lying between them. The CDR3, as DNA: TGTGCCAGCAGTTTACCGCCCTCCAGCTACGAGCAGTACTTC. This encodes CASSLPPSSYEQYF.

CDR3 bases: TGTGCCAGCAGCTTAAAGGGCGGGGGCTCCTACAATGAGCAGTTCTTC. Amino acids: CASSLKGGGSYNEQFF. The chain recombines TRBV7-3 with TRBJ2-1; 7 positions agree with TRBD2. J gave up 0 bases and V 1 base, and 3 bases lay outside the gene matches. The CDR3 has 16 residues. Germline lookup yields CDR1 SGHTA and CDR2 FQGTGA.

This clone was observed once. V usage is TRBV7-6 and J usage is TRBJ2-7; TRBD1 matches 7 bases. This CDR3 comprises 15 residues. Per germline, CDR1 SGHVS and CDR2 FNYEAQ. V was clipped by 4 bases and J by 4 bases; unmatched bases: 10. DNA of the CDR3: TGTGCCAGCAGCTCGATTAGAGGGACAGATTACGAGCAGTACTTC. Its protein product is CASSSIRGTDYEQYF.

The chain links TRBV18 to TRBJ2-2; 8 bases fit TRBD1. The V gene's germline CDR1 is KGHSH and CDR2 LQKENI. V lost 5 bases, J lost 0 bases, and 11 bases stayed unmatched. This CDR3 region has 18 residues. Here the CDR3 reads CASSILSPTGANTGELFF. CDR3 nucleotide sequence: TGTGCCAGCTCAATACTCTCCCCGACAGGGGCGAACACCGGGGAGCTGTTTTTT. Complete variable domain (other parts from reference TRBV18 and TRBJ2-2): NAGVMQNPRHLVRRRGQEARLRCSPMKGHSHVYWYRQLPEEGLKFMVYLQKENIIDESGMPKERFSAEFPKEGPSILRIQQVVRGDSAAYFCASSILSPTGANTGELFFGEGSRLTVL.

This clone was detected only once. CDR3 protein: CASSLERGRTEAFF. Written as DNA, the CDR3 is TGTGCCAGCAGCTTAGAGAGAGGTAGGACTGAAGCTTTCTTT. The chain couples TRBV7-2 to TRBJ1-1; unclear D gene. Germline-derived CDR1 and CDR2 are SGHTA and FQGNSA. Trimming pared 1 base from V and 5 bases from J, leaving 11 bases between. The CDR3 consists of 14 residues.

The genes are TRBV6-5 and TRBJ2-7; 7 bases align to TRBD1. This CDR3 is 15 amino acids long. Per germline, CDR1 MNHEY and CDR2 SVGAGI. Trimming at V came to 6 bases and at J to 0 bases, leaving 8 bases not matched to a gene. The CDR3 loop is CASSRDRDSSYEQYF. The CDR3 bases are TGTGCCAGCAGCCGAGACCGGGACAGCTCCTACGAGCAGTACTTC.

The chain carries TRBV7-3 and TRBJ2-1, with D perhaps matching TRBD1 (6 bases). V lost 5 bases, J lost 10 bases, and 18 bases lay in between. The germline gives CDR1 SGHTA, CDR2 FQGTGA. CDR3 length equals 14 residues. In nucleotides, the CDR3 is TGTGCCAGCAGCCGCTGGACAGAGCCTAGAGAGCAGTTCTTC. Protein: CASSRWTEPREQFF.

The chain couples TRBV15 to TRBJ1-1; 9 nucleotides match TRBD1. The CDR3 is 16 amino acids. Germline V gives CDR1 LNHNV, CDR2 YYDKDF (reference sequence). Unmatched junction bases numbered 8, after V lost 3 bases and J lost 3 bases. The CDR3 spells CATSRSVGQGHTEAFF. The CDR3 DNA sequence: TGTGCCACCAGCAGGAGCGTTGGACAGGGGCACACTGAAGCTTTCTTT.

The CDR3 DNA reads TGTGCCACCAGCAGAGGTAGTGACTCTCCCTCCTACAATGAGCAGTTCTTC. This encodes CATSRGSDSPSYNEQFF. The chain uses TRBV15 and TRBJ2-1; D unresolved. The germline V gene encodes CDR1 LNHNV and CDR2 YYDKDF (reference sequence). Trimming cost V 1 base and J 0 bases, with 13 bases left between them. The CDR3 runs 17 residues.

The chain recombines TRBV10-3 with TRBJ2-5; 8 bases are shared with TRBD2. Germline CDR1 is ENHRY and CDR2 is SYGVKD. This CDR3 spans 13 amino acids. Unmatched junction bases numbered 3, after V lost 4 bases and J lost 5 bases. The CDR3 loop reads CAISAGGPETQYF. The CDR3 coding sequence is TGTGCCATCAGTGCGGGGGGGCCCGAGACCCAGTACTTC.

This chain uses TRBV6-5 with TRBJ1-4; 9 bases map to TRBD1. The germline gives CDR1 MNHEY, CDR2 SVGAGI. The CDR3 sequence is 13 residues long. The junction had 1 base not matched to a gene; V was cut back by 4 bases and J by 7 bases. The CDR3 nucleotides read TGTGCCAGCAGTTGGACAGGGGCTGAAAAACTGTTTTTT. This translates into CASSWTGAEKLFF.

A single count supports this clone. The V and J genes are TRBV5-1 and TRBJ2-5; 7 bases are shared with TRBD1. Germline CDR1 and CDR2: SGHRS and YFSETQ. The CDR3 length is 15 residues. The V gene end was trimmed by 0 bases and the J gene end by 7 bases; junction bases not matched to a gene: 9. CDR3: CASSLAVRGLATQYF. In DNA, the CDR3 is TGCGCCAGCAGCTTGGCCGTGAGGGGGCTTGCGACCCAGTACTTC. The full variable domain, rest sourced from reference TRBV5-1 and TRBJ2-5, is KAGVTQTPRYLIKTRGQQVTLSCSPISGHRSVSWYQQTPGQGLQFLFEYFSETQRNKGNFPGRFSGRQFSNSRSEMNVSTLELGDSALYLCASSLAVRGLATQYFGPGTRLLVL.

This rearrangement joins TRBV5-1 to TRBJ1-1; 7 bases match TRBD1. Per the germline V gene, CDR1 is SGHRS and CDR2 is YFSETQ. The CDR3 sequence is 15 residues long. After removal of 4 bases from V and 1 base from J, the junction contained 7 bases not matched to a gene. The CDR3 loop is CASSKATGANTEAFF. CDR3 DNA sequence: TGCGCCAGCAGCAAAGCCACAGGGGCGAACACTGAAGCTTTCTTT.